One and the same sample provided the 9 T cell receptor beta chains below, sequenced in a study of cytomegalovirus exposure and HLA in healthy donors. Primers: 60 Vbeta forward and 13 Jbeta reverse. TCRdb's table, derived via immunoSEQ multiplex PCR, lists solely in-frame clones and lacks some. Of roughly 140,000 clones listed, about 80% are singletons. The sequencing input was PBMCs. These TCRs come from a man aged 25-45 years in good health and CMV-seropositive.

The V gene is TRBV10-3, the J gene TRBJ2-1; the match to TRBD2 covers 9 bases. After removal of 0 bases from V and 0 bases from J, the junction contained 12 bases not matched to a gene. The CDR3 spans 20 residues. Germline V gene data show CDR1 as ENHRY and CDR2 as SYGVKD. CDR3 coding DNA: TGTGCCATCAGTGAGTCGATGGGGCTAGCGGGAACGAGCTCCTACAATGAGCAGTTCTTC. Translating it yields CAISESMGLAGTSSYNEQFF.

This chain connects TRBV19 to TRBJ1-2; 7 nucleotides match TRBD1. V shed 6 bases and J 5 bases; nucleotides not matched to a gene: 6. CDR1 LNHDA and CDR2 SQIVND come from the germline V gene (reference sequence). CDR3 size: 13 residues. The CDR3 region has the DNA TGTGCCAGTAGCCGGGACAGTGCTTATGGCTACACCTTC. As protein: CASSRDSAYGYTF.

This rearrangement joins TRBV7-2 to TRBJ2-3, with unresolved D. CDR1 and CDR2 (germline): SGHTA, FQGNSA. The length of the CDR3 is 14 residues. V was trimmed by 5 bases and J by 2 bases, leaving 11 bases between them. In DNA form, the CDR3 reads TGTGCCAGCAGCCATGACACGCACACAGATACGCAGTATTTT. Its protein product is CASSHDTHTDTQYF.

The chain has TRBV30 and TRBJ2-2; 7 bases fit TRBD2. V gave up 4 bases and J gave up 5 bases; unmatched junction bases: 7. This CDR3 region has 14 residues. Looked up from germline, CDR1 is GTSNPN and CDR2 is SVGIG (reference sequence). As DNA, the CDR3 is TGTGCCTGGATTGCCAGCGGGAATACCGGGGAGCTGTTTTTT. Protein product: CAWIASGNTGELFF. The variable domain in full, completed from reference TRBV30 and TRBJ2-2, reads SQTIHQWPATLVQPVGSPLSLECTVEGTSNPNLYWYRQAAGRGLQLLFYSVGIGQISSEVPQNLSASRPQDRQFILSSKKLLLSDSGFYLCAWIASGNTGELFFGEGSRLTVL.

The genes are TRBV7-2 and TRBJ1-1; TRBD1 matches at 10 bases. Germline-derived CDR1 and CDR2 are SGHTA and FQGNSA. With 4 bases clipped from V and 4 bases from J, the junction kept 6 bases outside the gene matches. This CDR3 comprises 15 residues. CDR3 DNA: TGTGCCAGCAGCTCCTCTTGGACAGGGGGCACTGAAGCTTTCTTT. The encoded protein is CASSSSWTGGTEAFF.

V and J are TRBV5-4 and TRBJ2-3; 7 bases line up with TRBD1. Looked up from germline, CDR1 is SGHNT and CDR2 is YYREEE (reference sequence). The CDR3 has 15 residues. V lost 1 base and J lost 1; bases outside the gene matches: 3. The CDR3 DNA reads TGTGCCAGCAGCTTGACGACAGGGCGCACAGATACGCAGTATTTT. This encodes CASSLTTGRTDTQYF.

On this clone: The conserved phenylalanine or tryptophan normally closing the CDR3 is absent here, so this likely arose from a read error. The chain joins TRBV25-1 to TRBJ2-7; 9 bases are shared with TRBD1. This CDR3 region has 16 residues. V trimming: 1 base; J trimming: 0 bases; junction bases outside the gene matches: 4. From germline, CDR1 is MGHDK and CDR2 SYGVNS. CDR3 amino acids: CASSESGTGPSYEQYL. Written as DNA, the CDR3 is TGTGCCAGCAGTGAATCCGGGACAGGGCCCTCCTACGAGCAGTACCTC.

The chain joins TRBV18 to TRBJ2-1; D is undetermined. The CDR3 runs 13 residues. The V end was cut by 8 bases, the J end by 0 bases, with 8 bases between. The germline gives CDR1 KGHSH, CDR2 LQKENI. CDR3 sequence: CASEASSYNEQFF. CDR3 DNA sequence: TGTGCCAGCGAGGCGAGCTCCTACAATGAGCAGTTCTTC. The full variable domain, completed using reference TRBV18 and TRBJ2-1, is NAGVMQNPRHLVRRRGQEARLRCSPMKGHSHVYWYRQLPEEGLKFMVYLQKENIIDESGMPKERFSAEFPKEGPSILRIQQVVRGDSAAYFCASEASSYNEQFFGPGTRLTVL.

CDR3: CAPAGKQKYF. The CDR3, as DNA: TGTGCCCCCGCGGGCAAACAAAAGTACTTC. This chain connects TRBV6-5 to TRBJ2-7, with a tentative D call TRBD2 (5 bases). The CDR3 sequence is 10 residues long. The germline gives CDR1 MNHEY, CDR2 SVGAGI. Trimming cost V 11 bases and J 11 bases, with 16 bases left between them.